This note documents a single T cell receptor beta chain sequence. The antigen is undetermined. Profiling relied on immunoSEQ multiplex PCR, and the TCRdb table lists in-frame clones only, not all of them. The sample has 25,000 to 40,000 clones; about 86% are singletons. The record originates from a study of STAT3 mutations in large granular lymphocyte leukemia. The study, taken as a whole, reports: All newly emerging clones after therapy were STAT3 wild type. In several patients, dominant TCR clone burden exceeded STAT3 mutant burden. Every T-cell large granular lymphocyte leukemia patient had at least one immunodominant TCR beta clonotype.

Germline V gives CDR1 SGHRS, CDR2 YFSETQ. Trimming removed 4 bases from V and 1 base from J; junction bases left unmatched: 2. This CDR3 has 14 residues. Sequenced: peripheral blood mononuclear cells. The receptor was isolated from a man in his 60s with T-cell large granular lymphocyte leukemia. Some clones in this sample may be carry-over from other donors' samples. The J gene is TRBJ2-7, the V gene TRBV5-1; the match to TRBD2 covers 10 bases. The CDR3 loop reads CASSMTSGSYEQYF. CDR3 in DNA: TGCGCCAGCAGCATGACTAGCGGGTCCTACGAGCAGTACTTC.